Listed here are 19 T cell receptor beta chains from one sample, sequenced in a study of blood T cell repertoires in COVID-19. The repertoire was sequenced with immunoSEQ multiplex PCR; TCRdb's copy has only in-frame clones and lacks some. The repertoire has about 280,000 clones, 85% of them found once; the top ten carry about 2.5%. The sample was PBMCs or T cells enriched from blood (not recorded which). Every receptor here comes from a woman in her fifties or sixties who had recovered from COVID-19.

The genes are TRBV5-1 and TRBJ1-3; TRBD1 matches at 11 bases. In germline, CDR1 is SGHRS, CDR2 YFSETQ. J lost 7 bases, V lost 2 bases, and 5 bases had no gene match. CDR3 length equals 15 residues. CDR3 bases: TGCGCCAGCAGCTTCACTGGACAGGGGGCGAACACCATATATTTT. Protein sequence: CASSFTGQGANTIYF.

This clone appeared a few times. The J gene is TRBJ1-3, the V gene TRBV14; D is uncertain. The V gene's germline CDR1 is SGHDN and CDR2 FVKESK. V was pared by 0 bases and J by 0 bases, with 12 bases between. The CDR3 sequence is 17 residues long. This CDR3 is CASSQDPGSSSGNTIYF. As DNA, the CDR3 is TGTGCCAGCAGCCAAGATCCGGGTTCGAGCTCTGGAAACACCATATATTTT.

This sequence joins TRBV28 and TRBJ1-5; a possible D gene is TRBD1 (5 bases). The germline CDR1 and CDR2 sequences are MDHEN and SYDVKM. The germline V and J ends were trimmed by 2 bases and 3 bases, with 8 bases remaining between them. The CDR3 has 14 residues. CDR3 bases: TGTGCCAGCAGTTTACAGGGATTCAATCAGCCCCAGCATTTT. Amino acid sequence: CASSLQGFNQPQHF.

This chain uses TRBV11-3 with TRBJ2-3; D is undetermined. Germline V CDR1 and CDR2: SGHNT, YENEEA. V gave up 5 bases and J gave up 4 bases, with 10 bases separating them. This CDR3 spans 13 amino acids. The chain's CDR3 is CASSQSTADTQYF. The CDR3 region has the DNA TGTGCCAGCAGCCAAAGCACAGCAGATACGCAGTATTTT.

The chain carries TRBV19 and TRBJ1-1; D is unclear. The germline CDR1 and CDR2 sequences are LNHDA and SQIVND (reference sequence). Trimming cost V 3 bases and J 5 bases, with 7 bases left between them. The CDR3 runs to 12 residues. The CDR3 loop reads CASSMRWTEAFF. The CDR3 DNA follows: TGTGCCAGTAGTATGAGGTGGACTGAAGCTTTCTTT. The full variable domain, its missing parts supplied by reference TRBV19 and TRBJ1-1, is DGGITQSPKYLFRKEGQNVTLSCEQNLNHDAMYWYRQDPGQGLRLIYYSQIVNDFQKGDIAEGYSVSREKKESFPLTVTSAQKNPTAFYLCASSMRWTEAFFGQGTRLTVV.

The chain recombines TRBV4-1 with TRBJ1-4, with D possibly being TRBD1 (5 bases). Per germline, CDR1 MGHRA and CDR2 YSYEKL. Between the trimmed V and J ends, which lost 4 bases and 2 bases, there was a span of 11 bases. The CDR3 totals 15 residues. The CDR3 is CASSLKGFTNEKLFF. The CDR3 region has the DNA TGCGCCAGCAGCCTCAAGGGGTTCACTAATGAAAAACTGTTTTTT.

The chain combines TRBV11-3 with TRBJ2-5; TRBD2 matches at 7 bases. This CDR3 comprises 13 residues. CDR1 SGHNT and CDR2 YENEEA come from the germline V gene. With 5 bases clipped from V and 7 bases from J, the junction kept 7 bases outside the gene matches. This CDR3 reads CASSLVGEGTQYF. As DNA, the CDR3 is TGTGCCAGCAGCCTCGTAGGGGAGGGGACCCAGTACTTC.

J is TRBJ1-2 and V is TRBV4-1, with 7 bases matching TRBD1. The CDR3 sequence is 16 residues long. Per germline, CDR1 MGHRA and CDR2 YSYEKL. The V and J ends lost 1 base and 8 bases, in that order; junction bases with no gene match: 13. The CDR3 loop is CASSQAGTVRMMGYTF. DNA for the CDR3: TGCGCCAGCAGCCAAGCCGGGACAGTGAGGATGATGGGCTACACCTTC.

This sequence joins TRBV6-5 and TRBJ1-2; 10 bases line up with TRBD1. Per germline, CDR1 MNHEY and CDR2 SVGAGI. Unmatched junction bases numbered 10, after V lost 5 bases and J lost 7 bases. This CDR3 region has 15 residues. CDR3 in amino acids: CASSPRTGGEGGYTF. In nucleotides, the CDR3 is TGTGCCAGCAGTCCCCGGACAGGGGGGGAAGGTGGCTACACCTTC.

In nucleotides, the CDR3 is TGCAGTGCTAGTCTTGGGCGAAGTTACAATGAGCAGTTCTTC. Its protein product is CSASLGRSYNEQFF. J is TRBJ2-1 and V is TRBV20-1; D uncertain. CDR3 size: 14 residues. Between the trimmed V and J ends, which lost 3 bases and 4 bases, there was a span of 13 bases. In germline, CDR1 is DFQATT, CDR2 SNEGSKA (reference sequence).

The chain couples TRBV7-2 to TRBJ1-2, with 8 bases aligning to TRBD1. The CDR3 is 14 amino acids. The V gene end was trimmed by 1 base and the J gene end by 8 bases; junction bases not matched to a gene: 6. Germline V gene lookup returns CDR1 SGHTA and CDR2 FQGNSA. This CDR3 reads CASSLVQGAQGYTF. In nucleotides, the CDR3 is TGTGCCAGCAGCTTAGTCCAGGGGGCCCAAGGCTACACCTTC.

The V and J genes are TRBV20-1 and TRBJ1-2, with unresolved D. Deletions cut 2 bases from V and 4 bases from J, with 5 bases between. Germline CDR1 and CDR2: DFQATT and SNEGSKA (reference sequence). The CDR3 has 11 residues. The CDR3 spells CSARYSYGYTF. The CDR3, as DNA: TGCAGTGCTAGATACAGCTATGGCTACACCTTC.

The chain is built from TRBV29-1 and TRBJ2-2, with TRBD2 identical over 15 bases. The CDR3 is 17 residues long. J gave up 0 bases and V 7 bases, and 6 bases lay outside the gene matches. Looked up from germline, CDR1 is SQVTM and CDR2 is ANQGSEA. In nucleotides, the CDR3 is TGCAGCGCAGAGGGACTAGCGGGAGGTGCGAACACCGGGGAGCTGTTTTTT. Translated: CSAEGLAGGANTGELFF.

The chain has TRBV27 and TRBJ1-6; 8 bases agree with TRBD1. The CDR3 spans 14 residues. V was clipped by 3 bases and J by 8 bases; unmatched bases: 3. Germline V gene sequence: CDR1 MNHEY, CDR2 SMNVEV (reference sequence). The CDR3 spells CASSFPGGYSPLHF. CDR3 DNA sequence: TGTGCCAGCAGTTTCCCAGGGGGCTATTCACCCCTCCACTTT.

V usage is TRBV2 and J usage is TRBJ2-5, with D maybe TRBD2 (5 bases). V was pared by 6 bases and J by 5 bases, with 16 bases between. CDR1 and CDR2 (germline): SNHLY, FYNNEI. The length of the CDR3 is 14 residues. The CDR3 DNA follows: TGTGCCAGCAGGAGGGTGGGCTTTGGTGAGACCCAGTACTTC. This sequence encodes CASRRVGFGETQYF.

CDR3 sequence: CASSAGSGGQETQYF. The CDR3 bases are TGTGCCAGCAGCGCAGGTAGCGGGGGCCAAGAGACCCAGTACTTC. This rearrangement joins TRBV9 to TRBJ2-5; 9 nucleotides match TRBD2. Per the germline V gene, CDR1 is SGDLS and CDR2 is YYNGEE. J lost 1 base, V lost 3 bases, and 4 bases had no gene match. This CDR3 contains 15 residues.

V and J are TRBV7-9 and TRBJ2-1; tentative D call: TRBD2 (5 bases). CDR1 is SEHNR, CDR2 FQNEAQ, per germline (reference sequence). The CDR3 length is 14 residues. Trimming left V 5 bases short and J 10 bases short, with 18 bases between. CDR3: CASSSVDFLGEQFF. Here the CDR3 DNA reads TGTGCCAGCAGCAGTGTGGACTTTCTTGGGGAGCAGTTCTTC.

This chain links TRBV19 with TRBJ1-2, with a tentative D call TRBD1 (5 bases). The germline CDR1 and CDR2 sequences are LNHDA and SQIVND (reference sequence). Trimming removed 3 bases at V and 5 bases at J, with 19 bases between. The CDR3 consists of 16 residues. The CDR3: CASSIFRAATDYGYTF. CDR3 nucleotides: TGTGCCAGTAGTATTTTCAGGGCAGCCACCGATTATGGCTACACCTTC.

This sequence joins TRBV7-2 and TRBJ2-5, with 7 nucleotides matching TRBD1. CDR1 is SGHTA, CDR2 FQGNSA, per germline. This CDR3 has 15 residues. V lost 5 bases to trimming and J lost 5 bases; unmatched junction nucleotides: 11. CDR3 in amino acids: CASSHTRQGGETQYF. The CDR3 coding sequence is TGTGCCAGCAGCCACACCCGACAGGGTGGGGAGACCCAGTACTTC.